This TCR beta chain was sequenced during a study of blood T cell repertoires in COVID-19. How the authors handled the data: Estimation of nucleated cell counts relied on the amplification of reference gene primers. TCRdb's copy holds only in-frame clones and misses some; the assay was immunoSEQ multiplex PCR. V and J calls and clone size are as listed in that table; D and trimming were resolved from the DNA. The table records some 370,000 clones, about four fifths of them present only once. The V gene's germline CDR1 is SNHLY and CDR2 FYNNEI. The V end was cut by 5 bases, the J end by 7 bases, with 18 bases between. The CDR3 loop spans 15 amino acids. Recruits, aged roughly 18 to 89 years, lived in 24 US areas. Participants' reported clinical history set cohort assignment. Donors in Cohort 3 who had recovered were those with two negative PCRs, healthcare professional clearance, or resolution of their symptoms.

The receptor was isolated from a woman aged 45 to 65 who had recovered from COVID-19. The genes are TRBV2 and TRBJ2-1, with D possibly TRBD1 on 8 matching bases. The material sequenced was PBMCs or T cells enriched from blood (not recorded which). Here the CDR3 reads CASSQRTGRGNEQFF. In nucleotides, the CDR3 is TGTGCCAGCAGTCAGAGGACAGGGAGGGGGAATGAGCAGTTCTTC.